The 10 T cell receptor beta chains below were found in one sample sequenced in a study of cytomegalovirus exposure and HLA in healthy donors. 13 Jbeta primers and 60 Vbeta primers were used for the PCR. Sequenced by immunoSEQ multiplex PCR; TCRdb stores in-frame clones only, minus some. The table shows under 95,000 clones, with roughly 73% occurring only once. The material sequenced was PBMCs. The origin of the receptors is a boy younger than 18 in good health and CMV-seronegative.

The rearrangement links TRBV7-6 to TRBJ2-1; D is ambiguous. The germline V gene has CDR1 SGHVS and CDR2 FNYEAQ. V shed 1 base and J shed 7 bases, with 5 bases lying between them. The CDR3 sequence is 12 residues long. CDR3 in amino acids: CASSLGENEQFF. CDR3 coding DNA: TGTGCCAGCAGCTTAGGAGAAAATGAGCAGTTCTTC. The variable domain in full, completed from reference TRBV7-6 and TRBJ2-1, reads GAGVSQSPRYKVTKRGQDVALRCDPISGHVSLYWYRQALGQGPEFLTYFNYEAQQDKSGLPNDRFSAERPEGSISTLTIQRTEQRDSAMYRCASSLGENEQFFGPGTRLTVL.

The chain links TRBV6-1 to TRBJ1-2; D not resolved. Germline CDR1 and CDR2: MNHNS and SASEGT. The V end lost 2 bases, the J end lost 0 bases, and 4 bases lay between the germline ends. The CDR3 runs to 13 residues. The CDR3 sequence: CASSESANYGYTF. The CDR3 region has the DNA TGTGCCAGCAGTGAATCAGCTAACTATGGCTACACCTTC.

This clone was picked up one time. The rearrangement links TRBV7-9 to TRBJ2-5, with a weak D call TRBD2 (5 bases). V lost 3 bases and J lost 3, with 11 bases in between. This CDR3 spans 14 amino acids. From germline, CDR1 is SEHNR and CDR2 FQNEAQ (reference sequence). The CDR3 nucleotides are TGTGCCAGCAGCTTGGGAGTAGCCGAAGAGACCCAGTACTTC. Amino acid sequence: CASSLGVAEETQYF.

The V call is TRBV28, the J call TRBJ2-5, with a weak D call TRBD1 (5 bases). Trimming pared 3 bases from V and 2 bases from J, leaving 10 bases between. From germline, CDR1 is MDHEN and CDR2 SYDVKM. The CDR3 sequence is 14 residues long. CDR3: CASSFRQLQETQYF. The CDR3 bases are TGTGCCAGCAGTTTTCGACAGTTACAAGAGACCCAGTACTTC.

This chain connects TRBV4-3 to TRBJ1-2, with 9 nucleotides matching TRBD1. This CDR3 is 19 amino acids long. Trimming cost V 2 bases and J 0 bases; bases outside gene matches: 13. Germline loops: CDR1 LGHNA, CDR2 YSLEER. The CDR3 DNA reads as TGCGCCAGCAGCCAAAATCATGAAAGGGACAGGGCCTCTAACTATGGCTACACCTTC. It is translated as CASSQNHERDRASNYGYTF.

The V call is TRBV6-1, the J call TRBJ1-1; D ambiguous. Germline CDR1 reads MNHNS; CDR2 reads SASEGT. V was clipped by 2 bases and J by 1 base, with 8 bases between them. The CDR3 runs 14 residues. CDR3 DNA sequence: TGTGCCAGCAGTGAATTCGGGGAGAACACTGAAGCTTTCTTT. Residues: CASSEFGENTEAFF.

The chain recombines TRBV19 with TRBJ2-1; 10 nucleotides match TRBD2. This CDR3 has 15 residues. Germline V gives CDR1 LNHDA, CDR2 SQIVND (reference sequence). V shed 3 bases and J 4 bases; nucleotides not matched to a gene: 3. DNA of the CDR3: TGTGCCAGTAGTATTTCTAGCGGGGGATACAATGAGCAGTTCTTC. Translation: CASSISSGGYNEQFF.

The chain employs TRBV29-1 and TRBJ1-1, with 8 bases matching TRBD1. Germline-derived CDR1 and CDR2 are SQVTM and ANQGSEA. The CDR3 runs 13 residues. V was pared by 3 bases and J by 6 bases, with 6 bases of the junction left unmatched. CDR3 nucleotide sequence: TGCAGCGTTGAGACAGGGGAAGCGGCTGAAGCTTTCTTT. This sequence encodes CSVETGEAAEAFF.

This chain connects TRBV19 to TRBJ2-1, with 11 bases matching TRBD2. The CDR3 has 15 amino acids. V was clipped by 6 bases and J by 3 bases; unmatched bases: 4. Looked up from germline, CDR1 is LNHDA and CDR2 is SQIVND (reference sequence). The CDR3 region is CASRRLAGFYNEQFF. Written as DNA, the CDR3 is TGTGCCAGTAGGCGACTAGCGGGATTCTACAATGAGCAGTTCTTC.

The genes are TRBV4-1 and TRBJ2-3; 10 positions agree with TRBD2. CDR3 length equals 17 residues. The trim removed 0 bases at V and 5 bases at J, leaving 8 bases unmatched. Per the germline V gene, CDR1 is MGHRA and CDR2 is YSYEKL. The CDR3 region is CASSQDLGAGGRDTQYF. Here the CDR3 DNA reads TGCGCCAGCAGCCAAGATCTTGGAGCGGGAGGGAGAGATACGCAGTATTTT.